This TCR beta chain was observed in a study of immune evolution from preneoplasia to lung adenocarcinoma. The table came from immunoSEQ multiplex PCR; TCRdb's copy has only in-frame clones and leaves some out. Here the sample spans several thousand clones, around 78% being singletons. The sequence derives from a person aged 70 to 85 with lung adenocarcinoma. Sequencing was carried out using FFPE adjacent normal lung tissue.

The CDR3 bases are TGTGCCAGCAGTCGCCAGGTGTCCCCGGGTTACGAGCAGTACTTC. Amino acid sequence: CASSRQVSPGYEQYF. V gene TRBV7-6 combines with J gene TRBJ2-7; D not certain. The CDR3 has 15 residues. Trimming cost V 6 bases and J 4 bases, with 19 bases left between them. CDR1 is SGHVS, CDR2 FNYEAQ, per germline.